This T cell receptor beta chain was captured in a study of blood T cell repertoires in COVID-19. For the study at large: Both acute and convalescent COVID-19 samples were obtained from the United States, Italy and Spain.

Residents of 24 US areas, aged roughly 18 to 89 years, made up the participants. Membership in each cohort depended on participant-reported clinical history. Trimming took 3 bases from V and 7 from J, leaving 10 bases between them. There are 14 residues in the CDR3. Germline V gene sequence: CDR1 SGHDN, CDR2 FVKESK. Under the authors' procedure: Amplified reference gene primers provided the basis for estimating nucleated cell counts. Method: immunoSEQ multiplex PCR; TCRdb's copy keeps in-frame clones and lacks some. That table furnishes V, J and clone size, whereas the DNA furnished D and trimming. Of 400,000 or so clones listed, around 90% are singletons.

Sequencing input: PBMCs or T cells enriched from blood (not recorded which). J is TRBJ1-6 and V is TRBV14; D uncertain. The clonotype originates from a woman in her 40s with acute COVID-19. The CDR3 region is CASSHRFGNSPLHF. CDR3 in DNA: TGTGCCAGCAGCCACCGTTTCGGGAATTCACCCCTCCACTTT.